The clone carrying this TCR beta chain was seen once. Its antigen remains unknown. This record comes from a study of post-analysis software for immune sequencing data. TCR beta cDNA libraries included unique molecular identifiers. It was from roughly 1.1 to 9.2 million T cells that some 470,000 cDNA molecules came. TCRdb re-analysed the PCR reads in MiXCR, keeping a single row per CDR3 protein. Of roughly 800,000 distinct CDR3 sequences in the sample, approximately 53% are singletons; the top ten hold around 4.5%. Notes on the study in general: Patients used several TRBV segments, including TRBV5-6, TRBV5-1 and TRBV20-1, more often than controls. Under F measure analysis, samples from one preparation batch co-clustered strongly. Multiple sclerosis was associated with a significant reduction in normalized Chao1 diversity relative to controls.

The CDR3 runs 11 residues. V lost 0 bases and J lost 9, with 9 bases in between. Germline CDR1 reads GTSNPN; CDR2 reads SVGIG (reference sequence). The origin of this receptor is a girl under 18 with multiple sclerosis. The J gene is TRBJ2-7, the V gene TRBV30; possibly TRBD1 or TRBD2 for D (5 bases each). Source material: blood. CDR3 nucleotides: TGTGCCTGGAGTGTCGCCGGGGCGCAGTACTTC. It codes for CAWSVAGAQYF.